What follows is one T cell receptor (beta chain) and its context. Only in-frame clones appear in the TCRdb table, and some are missing; sequencing was by immunoSEQ multiplex PCR. The table has about 59,000 clones, about nine tenths seen once; the top ten hold 0.37%. The sample comes from a study of OX40 agonist ivuxolimab in advanced cancers. On the study more broadly: Three individuals attained partial responses, comprising one hepatocellular carcinoma case and two cutaneous melanoma cases.

Germline-derived CDR1 and CDR2 are MGHDK and SYGVNS. CDR3 length: 14 amino acids. With 1 base removed from V and 9 bases from J, the gap between germline ends came to 13 bases. The specimen comprised CD4+ or CD8+ T cells sorted from blood, sampled in a trial of the OX40 agonist ivuxolimab. The chain couples TRBV25-1 to TRBJ2-1, with D possibly being TRBD2 (6 bases). This clonotype was obtained from an adult with an advanced solid tumor such as melanoma, head and neck, liver or kidney cancer. The CDR3 protein is CASSEFLARGEQFF. CDR3 DNA sequence: TGTGCCAGCAGTGAATTCCTAGCGAGGGGTGAGCAGTTCTTC.